This T cell receptor beta chain was sequenced for a study of radiotherapy plus CTLA-4 blockade in lung cancer (dated by TCRdb to 2017 to 2018). Regarding the study in general: Among the enrolled patients, about 19% had an objective response, and roughly 30% reached disease control. Summary of the overall study and its limitations: The strongest predictors of response, as reported, were early dynamic changes in blood T cell clones along with a rise in serum interferon-beta after radiation. After treatment with radiotherapy and ipilimumab, TCR clones that originated in tumors expanded in peripheral blood.

Focal radiation therapy combined with CTLA-4 blockade (ipilimumab) was tested in patients with chemo-refractory metastatic non-small-cell lung cancer. Receptors were amplified or captured by the immunoSEQ multiplex PCR assay. Held by TCRdb, this immuneACCESS table contains in-frame sequences only and omits some clones. Under half of the omission traces to an unresolved V gene where checked; the cause of the rest is unknown. The table for this sample lists some 25,000 clones; around 70% of them were counted only once. In total, the top ten clones hold less than 3.5% of the sample. Cut back by 2 bases and 0 bases, the V and J ends lie 6 bases apart. Spanning cysteine to phenylalanine, the CDR3 consists of 14 amino acids. The read is trimmed to its CDR3 DNA, 42 bases read in frame from base 1. From the germline V gene, CDR1 is SGHNT and CDR2 is YENEEA. In the case of this clone: It lacks a known antigen. The record has no base qualities; no much larger clone is one base away.

This receptor was obtained from a human donor with non-small cell lung cancer whose response to radiotherapy plus ipilimumab could not be evaluated. In this chain, TRBV11-3 is recombined with TRBJ2-3; the D region possibly corresponds to TRBD2 (5 bases align). The sample was peripheral blood, taken from a patient treated with radiotherapy plus ipilimumab. The CDR3 amino acid sequence is: CASSLSGSTDTQYF. The base sequence is TGTGCCAGCAGCTTATCGGGGAGCACAGATACGCAGTATTTT.